This passage covers 12 T cell receptor beta chains from one sample sequenced in a study of T cell repertoires in cytomegalovirus infection. Via MiXCR, TCRdb re-called the reads, giving one row per CDR3 protein. The data show around 500,000 distinct CDR3 sequences, 42% seen once. These TCRs' antigens remain unknown. Sequences were derived from cultured PBMCs, sampled from culture after CMV antigen stimulation. The receptors here all came from a human donor in good health (CMV status not recorded). Some clones in this sample may be carry-over from other donors' samples.

This clonotype has just a few counts. The chain is built from TRBV6-5 and TRBJ2-4; tentatively, D is TRBD2 (5 bases). Germline V gene data show CDR1 as MNHEY and CDR2 as SVGAGI. V was pared by 6 bases and J by 9 bases, with 21 bases between. The CDR3 has 15 amino acids. CDR3 amino acids: CASSYEGISLGIQYF. The CDR3 nucleotides are TGTGCCAGCAGCTACGAGGGAATCTCTCTAGGCATTCAGTACTTC.

The chain carries TRBV6-1 and TRBJ2-3, with D hard to call. Trimming took off 2 bases at V and 6 bases at J, with 18 bases between the two ends. CDR3 length: 16 residues. Germline values: CDR1 MNHNS, CDR2 SASEGT. CDR3: CASSELSRMGVDTQYF. CDR3 coding DNA: TGTGCCAGCAGTGAATTGTCGCGAATGGGTGTGGATACGCAGTATTTT.

This clonotype was found a few times. J is TRBJ2-2 and V is TRBV5-4; the match to TRBD2 covers 8 bases. With V trimmed by 1 base and J by 0 bases, 5 bases remained unmatched. Germline CDR1 reads SGHNT; CDR2 reads YYREEE (reference sequence). There are 17 residues in the CDR3. CDR3 amino acids: CASSLPGGPSNTGELFF. CDR3 nucleotides: TGTGCCAGCAGCTTGCCGGGGGGGCCCTCGAACACCGGGGAGCTGTTTTTT.

This clonotype occurred a few times. The V and J genes are TRBV7-2 and TRBJ2-2; D is unresolved. The CDR3 extends over 14 amino acids. Trimming took 1 base from V and 7 from J, leaving 10 bases between them. CDR1 is SGHTA and CDR2 is FQGNSA in the germline V gene. The CDR3 region has the DNA TGTGCCAGCAGCTTAGACCAGCTCAGCGGGGAGCTGTTTTTT. As protein: CASSLDQLSGELFF.

This rearrangement joins TRBV18 to TRBJ2-2; 9 bases match TRBD2. Germline-derived CDR1 and CDR2 are KGHSH and LQKENI. There are 17 residues in the CDR3. The V segment lost 3 bases and the J segment 4 bases; nucleotides outside the gene matches: 9. The CDR3 DNA follows: TGTGCCAGCTCACCCTCTAGCGGGGCGGCAAGCACCGGGGAGCTGTTTTTT. Its translation: CASSPSSGAASTGELFF. The variable domain in full, completed from reference TRBV18 and TRBJ2-2, reads NAGVMQNPRHLVRRRGQEARLRCSPMKGHSHVYWYRQLPEEGLKFMVYLQKENIIDESGMPKERFSAEFPKEGPSILRIQQVVRGDSAAYFCASSPSSGAASTGELFFGEGSRLTVL.

This clonotype has a handful of counts. This chain links TRBV29-1 with TRBJ1-2; D unclear. V was clipped by 6 bases and J by 7 bases, with 21 bases between them. The germline gives CDR1 SQVTM, CDR2 ANQGSEA. The CDR3 spans 14 residues. The CDR3 spells CSVRDFGPFLGYTF. The CDR3 DNA reads TGCAGCGTCCGAGACTTTGGACCATTTCTTGGCTACACCTTC.

The V gene is TRBV7-8, the J gene TRBJ2-7; 8 bases fit TRBD1. V gave up 5 bases and J gave up 2 bases; unmatched junction bases: 2. The CDR3 totals 13 residues. CDR1 is SGHVS and CDR2 is FQNEAQ in the germline V gene. The CDR3 DNA reads as TGTGCCAGCAGCGAGGACAGGGCCTACGAGCAGTACTTC. Its protein is CASSEDRAYEQYF.

V and J are TRBV29-1 and TRBJ1-1, with a tentative D call TRBD1 (5 bases). CDR3 length: 13 amino acids. Germline CDR1 reads SQVTM; CDR2 reads ANQGSEA. Trimming cost V 2 bases and J 1 base, with 8 bases left between them. CDR3 in amino acids: CSVEWRGNTEAFF. CDR3 sequence (DNA): TGCAGCGTTGAATGGAGGGGGAACACTGAAGCTTTCTTT. Looking up the rest from reference TRBV29-1 and TRBJ1-1 gives the full variable domain: SAVISQKPSRDICQRGTSLTIQCQVDSQVTMMFWYRQQPGQSLTLIATANQGSEATYESGFVIDKFPISRPNLTFSTLTVSNMSPEDSSIYLCSVEWRGNTEAFFGQGTRLTVV.

The rearrangement links TRBV11-2 to TRBJ2-1; weak D call: TRBD1 (6 bases). Germline loops: CDR1 SGHAT, CDR2 FQNNGV. The V end was cut by 5 bases, the J end by 1 base, with 12 bases between. The CDR3 spans 15 residues. The CDR3 coding sequence is TGTGCCAGCAGCCCCCTCAGGGGATCCTACAATGAGCAGTTCTTC. Amino acids: CASSPLRGSYNEQFF.

Only a few counts were recorded for this clonotype. The chain joins TRBV29-1 to TRBJ2-5; 10 nucleotides agree with TRBD2. Germline V gene lookup returns CDR1 SQVTM and CDR2 ANQGSEA. Losses at the gene ends were 5 bases for V and 3 bases for J; bases not matched to a gene: 9. This CDR3 contains 15 residues. The CDR3 nucleotides read TGCAGCGTTATACGGACTAGCGGAGCAAAAGAGACCCAGTACTTC. This encodes CSVIRTSGAKETQYF. Together with reference TRBV29-1 and TRBJ2-5, the CDR3 gives the full variable domain: SAVISQKPSRDICQRGTSLTIQCQVDSQVTMMFWYRQQPGQSLTLIATANQGSEATYESGFVIDKFPISRPNLTFSTLTVSNMSPEDSSIYLCSVIRTSGAKETQYFGPGTRLLVL.

This clonotype appeared a few times. The V gene is TRBV12-3 or TRBV12-4, the J gene TRBJ2-2; no reliable D call. Deletions cut 4 bases from V and 1 base from J, with 10 bases between. The CDR3 loop spans 15 amino acids. DNA for the CDR3: TGTGCCAGCAGTTACGACGAGAGGAACACCGGGGAGCTGTTTTTT. Its protein product is CASSYDERNTGELFF.

The DNA for the CDR3 is TGTGCCAGCAGTTCCTGGACAGCGGGGGGCACCTACGAGCAGTACTTC. Residues: CASSSWTAGGTYEQYF. The chain is built from TRBV28 and TRBJ2-7; 9 bases are shared with TRBD2. Germline lookup yields CDR1 MDHEN and CDR2 SYDVKM. The CDR3 length is 16 residues. V lost 4 bases, J lost 2 bases, and 9 bases stayed unmatched.